The 18 T cell receptor beta chains given below trace back to one sample, sequenced in a study of T-cell memory formation after mild COVID-19 (dated by TCRdb to the early 2020s). The library relied on 5' RACE. TCRdb names Illumina NovaSeq 6000 as the instrument used. TCRdb reprocessing: public reads trimmed at Q25 with fastp, clones called with MiXCR, in-frame beta chains kept. CDR3 protein duplicates are merged, each entry listing the most common genes and DNA. The sample has around 370,000 distinct CDR3 sequences on record, around 20% of them singletons. Clones ranked in the top ten supply around 13% of the sample. Sequencing was performed on PBMCs or a T cell subset sorted from them (not recorded which). These receptors came from an adult woman who had mild COVID-19 (a few samples of this study predate the infection). The sample titles of this study are shuffled in the database, so cell type and time point are left out; the donor was told from shared clones.

The chain carries TRBV24-1 and TRBJ2-7; maybe TRBD1 (5 bases). The CDR3 has 13 amino acids. Germline V gene data show CDR1 as KGHDR and CDR2 as SFDVKD. Trimming cost V 6 bases and J 0 bases, with 8 bases left between them. The CDR3 nucleotides are TGTGCCACCAGTTCGGACAACTCCTACGAGCAGTACTTC. Translating it yields CATSSDNSYEQYF.

V usage is TRBV20-1 and J usage is TRBJ1-5, with D perhaps TRBD1 (5 bases). V gave up 3 bases and J gave up 7 bases, with 10 bases separating them. This CDR3 has 12 amino acids. Germline CDR1 is DFQATT and CDR2 is SNEGSKA (reference sequence). The CDR3 sequence is CSASSRAQPQHF. The CDR3 DNA sequence: TGCAGTGCTAGCAGCAGGGCCCAGCCCCAGCATTTT.

This chain links TRBV6-1 with TRBJ2-7; 7 bases align to TRBD1. Germline assignment: CDR1 MNHNS and CDR2 SASEGT. This CDR3 has 13 amino acids. V dropped 5 bases and J dropped 6; count of bases not matched to a gene: 7. DNA for the CDR3: TGTGCCAGCAGTCCAGACAGGGTATCCGAGCAGTACTTC. Its protein product is CASSPDRVSEQYF.

This chain connects TRBV3-1 to TRBJ2-2; D unclear. Germline V gives CDR1 LGHDT, CDR2 YNNKEL (reference sequence). Trimming pared 2 bases from V and 1 base from J, leaving 8 bases between. The CDR3 contains 15 residues. For the CDR3, the DNA is TGTGCCAGCAGCCAACGGTTACGGAACACCGGGGAGCTGTTTTTT. Translation: CASSQRLRNTGELFF.

CDR3 protein: CASSLSLAGVHEQYF. Written as DNA, the CDR3 is TGTGCCAGCAGCTTGAGTCTAGCGGGAGTTCACGAGCAGTACTTC. The rearrangement uses TRBV11-3 and TRBJ2-7, with 10 nucleotides matching TRBD2. CDR3 length equals 15 residues. J lost 5 bases, V lost 3 bases, and 7 bases had no gene match. Germline CDR1 is SGHNT and CDR2 is YENEEA.

The chain uses TRBV15 and TRBJ2-3; D is unclear. Deletions cut 0 bases from V and 9 bases from J, with 13 bases between. Germline loops: CDR1 LNHNV, CDR2 YYDKDF (reference sequence). The CDR3 contains 14 residues. For the CDR3, the DNA is TGTGCCACCAGCAGAGATGCGAGTGAAGAGACGCAGTATTTT. Translation gives CATSRDASEETQYF.

This clonotype showed up just a few times. One end of the junction fails to match germline, which may point to a read error. The gene calls are TRBV6-5 and TRBJ2-5; no definite D call. The CDR3 has 12 residues. The germline V gene has CDR1 MNHEY and CDR2 SVGAGI. CDR3 in amino acids: CASSNSKETQYF. In nucleotides, the CDR3 is TGTGCCAGCAGTAACTCGAAAGAGACCCAGTACTTC.

CDR3 residues: CASVQGQMNTEAFF. DNA for the CDR3: TGTGCCAGCGTTCAGGGGCAAATGAACACTGAAGCTTTCTTT. The chain carries TRBV12-3 or TRBV12-4 and TRBJ1-1; TRBD1 might be the D (6 bases). Trimming removed 8 bases from V and 0 bases from J, with 13 bases in between. This CDR3 comprises 14 residues.

This clonotype was found a few times. The chain links TRBV20-1 to TRBJ1-5, with D hard to call. CDR1 and CDR2 (germline): DFQATT, SNEGSKA (reference sequence). Trimming left V 4 bases short and J 5 bases short, with 12 bases between. The CDR3 is 13 amino acids. The CDR3 coding sequence is TGCAGTGCTAAACCGGACGGAGATCAGCCCCAGCATTTT. Translating gives CSAKPDGDQPQHF.

The genes are TRBV18 and TRBJ1-5; 12 bases are a match to TRBD1. There are 18 residues in the CDR3. Trimming removed 6 bases from V and 1 base from J; junction bases left unmatched: 10. Per germline, CDR1 KGHSH and CDR2 LQKENI. Here the CDR3 DNA reads TGTGCCAGCTCGTTCGGGACAGGGGGCGGGGGAAGCAATCAGCCCCAGCATTTT. Its protein product is CASSFGTGGGGSNQPQHF. The whole variable domain, filled in from reference TRBV18 and TRBJ1-5, reads NAGVMQNPRHLVRRRGQEARLRCSPMKGHSHVYWYRQLPEEGLKFMVYLQKENIIDESGMPKERFSAEFPKEGPSILRIQQVVRGDSAAYFCASSFGTGGGGSNQPQHFGDGTRLSIL.

The genes are TRBV5-1 and TRBJ2-4; D not certain. CDR1 and CDR2 (germline): SGHRS, YFSETQ. The CDR3 loop spans 14 amino acids. V was cut by 0 bases and J by 1 base, with 5 bases left in between. The CDR3 spells CASSLDLAKNIQYF. DNA for the CDR3: TGCGCCAGCAGCTTGGATTTGGCCAAAAACATTCAGTACTTC.

The chain combines TRBV11-3 with TRBJ2-2; TRBD2 aligns across 9 bases. V was clipped by 6 bases and J by 5 bases; unmatched bases: 4. Germline CDR1 is SGHNT and CDR2 is YENEEA. The CDR3 length is 14 residues. The CDR3 loop is CASSPGLATGELFF. CDR3 nucleotides: TGTGCCAGCAGTCCAGGACTAGCGACCGGGGAGCTGTTTTTT.

V usage is TRBV4-3 and J usage is TRBJ2-2, with D possibly matching TRBD2 (6 bases). Germline-derived CDR1 and CDR2 are LGHNA and YSLEER. The CDR3 extends over 19 amino acids. V was cut by 1 base and J by 3 bases, with 21 bases left in between. In DNA, the CDR3 is TGCGCCAGCAGCCAAGGACCAATGGGGGGAACCGGGTACACCGGGGAGCTGTTTTTT. Amino acid sequence: CASSQGPMGGTGYTGELFF.

The chain recombines TRBV15 with TRBJ1-1, with 7 bases aligning to TRBD1. Germline-derived CDR1 and CDR2 are LNHNV and YYDKDF (reference sequence). Germline trimming cut 3 bases from V and 7 bases from J; bases unmatched to any gene: 8. The CDR3 runs to 14 residues. The CDR3, as DNA: TGTGCCACCAGCAGGAAGACAGGGATGATTGAAGCTTTCTTT. It encodes CATSRKTGMIEAFF.

This clonotype was seen only once. The chain uses TRBV7-2 and TRBJ2-1; 14 bases are a match to TRBD2. Trimming removed 4 bases from V and 7 bases from J; junction bases left unmatched: 9. The CDR3 length is 17 residues. Germline V CDR1 and CDR2: SGHTA, FQGNSA. In DNA form, the CDR3 reads TGTGCCAGCAGCTCTCGACTAGCGGGAGGGTTGGGGAATGAGCAGTTCTTC. Its translation is CASSSRLAGGLGNEQFF.

This clonotype was seen more than once but under ten times. The chain has TRBV27 and TRBJ1-6; TRBD1 aligns across 7 bases. The CDR3 spans 15 residues. The V gene end was trimmed by 5 bases and the J gene end by 9 bases; junction bases not matched to a gene: 10. The germline gives CDR1 MNHEY, CDR2 SMNVEV (reference sequence). The CDR3 bases are TGTGCCAGCAGTCCCCCCGGGACAGCAGGTTCACCCCTCCACTTT. This codes for CASSPPGTAGSPLHF.

This clonotype turned up a few times. The V call is TRBV5-1, the J call TRBJ2-7, with a weak D call TRBD1 (6 bases). The V gene lost 5 bases and the J gene lost 3 bases, with 12 bases spanning the gap. The CDR3 sequence is 13 residues long. CDR1 and CDR2 (germline): SGHRS, YFSETQ. The CDR3: CASSPGHNYEQYF. CDR3 nucleotide sequence: TGCGCCAGCAGTCCGGGACACAACTACGAGCAGTACTTC.

This clonotype came up a few times. This chain connects TRBV3-1 to TRBJ2-7; 7 positions match TRBD1. The V and J ends lost 5 bases and 4 bases, in that order; junction bases with no gene match: 8. The CDR3 runs 14 residues. Germline CDR1 and CDR2: LGHDT and YNNKEL (reference sequence). The CDR3 bases are TGTGCCAGCAGCGGAAGACAGGGAAGATACGAGCAGTACTTC. This sequence encodes CASSGRQGRYEQYF.